Listed here are 10 T cell receptor beta chains from one sample, sequenced in a study of identical twins. In TCRdb, the 5' RACE reads were re-called with MiXCR into one record per CDR3 protein. This table holds some 320,000 distinct CDR3 sequences, around an eighth found once. Separately, the same data were catalogued under a study of yellow fever vaccine responses in identical twins.

Input material: CD8+ T cells sorted from blood. All receptors derive from a woman under 30 in good health.

The gene calls are TRBV11-2 and TRBJ2-3; 10 bases align to TRBD2. With 1 base clipped from V and 4 bases from J, the junction kept 5 bases outside the gene matches. This CDR3 spans 16 amino acids. Germline-derived CDR1 and CDR2 are SGHAT and FQNNGV. The CDR3 protein is CASSLGSGRRPDTQYF. DNA of the CDR3: TGTGCCAGCAGCTTAGGTAGCGGGAGGAGACCAGATACGCAGTATTTT.

There are a few counts of this clonotype. CDR3 residues: CAGRQGPNEKLFF. The CDR3 DNA sequence: TGTGCCGGACGACAAGGACCTAATGAAAAACTGTTTTTT. The chain employs TRBV28 and TRBJ1-4; D is undetermined. The germline V gene has CDR1 MDHEN and CDR2 SYDVKM. Trimming pared 11 bases from V and 3 bases from J, leaving 13 bases between. The CDR3 covers 13 residues.

Only a few counts were recorded for this clonotype. This chain uses TRBV6-2 or TRBV6-3 with TRBJ2-1; 11 positions match TRBD2. CDR1 and CDR2 from the germline V gene are MNHEY and SVGEGT. The CDR3 has 20 residues. Unmatched junction bases numbered 13, after V lost 0 bases and J lost 3 bases. CDR3 residues: CASSYSILFSGRDGYNEQFF. The CDR3 DNA reads as TGTGCCAGCAGTTACTCGATCTTATTTAGCGGGAGGGACGGCTACAATGAGCAGTTCTTC.

The chain recombines TRBV7-9 with TRBJ1-1; 7 nucleotides agree with TRBD1. In germline, CDR1 is SEHNR, CDR2 FQNEAQ (reference sequence). This CDR3 is built from 12 residues. The junction had 4 bases not matched to a gene; V was cut back by 5 bases and J by 7 bases. DNA of the CDR3: TGTGCCAGCAGCGGGACAGAATTTGAAGCTTTCTTT. Protein product: CASSGTEFEAFF.

This clonotype was counted only a few times. V gene TRBV6-1 combines with J gene TRBJ1-4, with D possibly being TRBD1 (6 bases). Germline lookup yields CDR1 MNHNS and CDR2 SASEGT. The length of the CDR3 is 15 residues. Deletions cut 6 bases from V and 8 bases from J, with 19 bases between. CDR3 nucleotides: TGTGCCAGCAGCCCGGCAACAGGGAGGAGAGAAAAACTGTTTTTT. This gives the protein CASSPATGRREKLFF.

The CDR3: CASSQAGTAYEQYF. CDR3 in DNA: TGTGCCAGCAGCCAAGCCGGGACGGCCTACGAGCAGTACTTC. The V gene is TRBV3-1, the J gene TRBJ2-7; D possibly matches TRBD1 or TRBD2 (5 bases each). Germline-derived CDR1 and CDR2 are LGHDT and YNNKEL (reference sequence). The V end lost 1 base, the J end lost 2 bases, and 9 bases lay between the germline ends. There are 14 residues in the CDR3.

This clonotype was counted a few times. The V gene is TRBV7-9, the J gene TRBJ2-1; D gene ambiguous. This CDR3 is 12 amino acids long. V was cut by 1 base and J by 8 bases, with 6 bases left in between. Germline CDR1 is SEHNR and CDR2 is FQNEAQ (reference sequence). The CDR3 DNA reads as TGTGCCAGCAGCTTAGATCTGTATGAGCAGTTCTTC. This codes for CASSLDLYEQFF. Drawing the rest from reference TRBV7-9 and TRBJ2-1, the complete variable domain is DTGVSQNPRHKITKRGQNVTFRCDPISEHNRLYWYRQTLGQGPEFLTYFQNEAQLEKSRLLSDRFSAERPKGSFSTLEIQRTEQGDSAMYLCASSLDLYEQFFGPGTRLTVL.

In this sample, this clonotype turned up a few times. This rearrangement joins TRBV20-1 to TRBJ1-2; the D gene is possibly TRBD1 (6 bases). V gave up 3 bases and J gave up 2 bases, with 13 bases separating them. The CDR3 is made up of 14 amino acids. From germline, CDR1 is DFQATT and CDR2 SNEGSKA (reference sequence). CDR3 loop: CSASHFQGNYGYTF. DNA of the CDR3: TGCAGTGCTAGCCACTTTCAGGGGAACTATGGCTACACCTTC.

The chain recombines TRBV7-3 with TRBJ2-3; TRBD2 aligns across 11 bases. V gave up 3 bases and J gave up 2 bases; unmatched junction bases: 4. The CDR3 runs 16 residues. The germline V gene encodes CDR1 SGHTA and CDR2 FQGTGA. The CDR3 DNA reads as TGTGCCAGCAGCTTCGGGACTAGCGGATACACAGATACGCAGTATTTT. The encoded protein is CASSFGTSGYTDTQYF.

This clonotype appeared a few times. This chain joins TRBV27 and TRBJ2-3; 8 bases match TRBD1. The CDR3 is made up of 16 amino acids. Germline CDR1 reads MNHEY; CDR2 reads SMNVEV (reference sequence). With 5 bases clipped from V and 0 bases from J, the junction kept 7 bases outside the gene matches. CDR3 bases: TGTGCCAGCAGTACTCGACAGGGGTTGAGCACAGATACGCAGTATTTT. Translated: CASSTRQGLSTDTQYF.